The clone carrying this TCR beta chain occurred a few times. The data belong to a study of blood T cell repertoires in COVID-19. Study at large: Spain, Italy and the United States supplied samples that represented acute and convalescent COVID-19. Sample material is recorded as cDNA or gDNA derived from T cells, B-cell-depleted T cells, or PBMCs.

V lost 1 base, J lost 11 bases, and 4 bases stayed unmatched. Germline V CDR1 and CDR2: SGHAT, FQNNGV. The CDR3 has 12 amino acids. Measured with immunoSEQ multiplex PCR; TCRdb has only the in-frame clones, and not every one. The sample includes under 200,000 clones, 70% to 90% of them seen just once. This receptor was taken from a woman of 80 years or more in a cohort sampled during active or convalescent COVID-19. V gene TRBV11-2 combines with J gene TRBJ1-1; 7 bases fit TRBD1. Sequenced material: peripheral blood. The CDR3 sequence is CASSLAGGSAFF. CDR3 nucleotides: TGTGCCAGCAGCTTAGCAGGGGGTAGCGCTTTCTTT.